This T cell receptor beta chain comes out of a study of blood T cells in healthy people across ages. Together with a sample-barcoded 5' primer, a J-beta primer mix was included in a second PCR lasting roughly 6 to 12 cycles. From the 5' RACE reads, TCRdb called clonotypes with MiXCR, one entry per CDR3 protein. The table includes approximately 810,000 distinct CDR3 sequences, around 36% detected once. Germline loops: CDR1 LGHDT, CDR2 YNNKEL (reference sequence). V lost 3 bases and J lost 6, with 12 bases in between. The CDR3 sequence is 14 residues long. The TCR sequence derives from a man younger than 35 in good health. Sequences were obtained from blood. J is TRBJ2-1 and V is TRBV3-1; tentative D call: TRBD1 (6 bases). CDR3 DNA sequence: TGTGCCAGCAGCCATGACAGGTTGGGCAATGAGCAGTTCTTC. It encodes CASSHDRLGNEQFF.